These 15 T cell receptor beta chains came from one sample sequenced in a study of T cells in Graves' hyperthyroidism and ophthalmopathy. Researchers amplified the TCR beta CDR3 regions from RNA transcripts. TCR CDR3 regions were first amplified by RT-PCR with HTBI primers. MiXCR was run by TCRdb on the multiplex PCR reads, yielding one entry per CDR3 protein. The sample records about 520,000 distinct CDR3 sequences, under 25% being singletons. What was sequenced was blood. The receptors derive from a man aged 18 to 35 with Graves' hyperthyroidism.

This clonotype was seen ten or more times. V is TRBV6-5 and J is TRBJ1-2, with a tentative D call TRBD1 (5 bases). The germline CDR1 and CDR2 sequences are MNHEY and SVGAGI. The CDR3 is made up of 15 amino acids. V shed 4 bases and J shed 6 bases, with 18 bases lying between them. CDR3 nucleotides: TGTGCCAGCAGTTTCTCCCTGGGAGGGGACCATGGCTACACCTTC. Its protein is CASSFSLGGDHGYTF.

This clonotype was found many times. The V and J genes are TRBV6-5 and TRBJ2-7, with D possibly being TRBD1 or TRBD2 (5 bases each). Germline CDR1 is MNHEY and CDR2 is SVGAGI. V lost 1 base to trimming and J lost 6 bases, with 10 bases between them. The CDR3 spans 13 residues. The chain's CDR3 is CASSYLAGAEQYF. The CDR3 region has the DNA TGTGCCAGCAGTTACTTAGCCGGGGCCGAGCAGTACTTC.

This clonotype was observed a handful of times. The chain has TRBV6-5 and TRBJ1-2, with unresolved D. Germline assignment: CDR1 MNHEY and CDR2 SVGAGI. The CDR3 has 17 residues. Trimming shortened V by 0 bases and J by 1 base, and 15 bases separated the two germline ends. CDR3 nucleotides: TGTGCCAGCAGTTACTCGAAGCAAGCAGGAGGTAACTATGGCTACACCTTC. Its translation: CASSYSKQAGGNYGYTF.

The rearrangement links TRBV20-1 to TRBJ1-2, with TRBD1 matching 7 bases. This CDR3 is 14 amino acids long. Trimming took 4 bases from V and 2 from J; bases not matched to a gene: 7. Per the germline V gene, CDR1 is DFQATT and CDR2 is SNEGSKA (reference sequence). CDR3 protein: CSATRGVQNYGYTF. In DNA form, the CDR3 reads TGCAGTGCTACCAGGGGGGTGCAAAACTATGGCTACACCTTC.

This clonotype appeared many times. This chain uses TRBV20-1 with TRBJ2-7; 11 positions agree with TRBD1. The length of the CDR3 is 16 residues. V was clipped by 0 bases and J by 8 bases; unmatched bases: 12. CDR1 and CDR2 from the germline V gene are DFQATT and SNEGSKA (reference sequence). The CDR3 is CSARDGTGGSPPQQYF. In DNA, the CDR3 is TGCAGTGCTAGAGATGGGACAGGGGGATCTCCCCCTCAGCAGTACTTC.

CDR3 nucleotide sequence: TGTGCCAGCAGTTTAGGTACAGGGGAGGTTTGGGAGCAGTACTTC. Protein sequence: CASSLGTGEVWEQYF. The chain combines TRBV12-3 or TRBV12-4 with TRBJ2-7; maybe TRBD1 (7 bases). Trimming removed 1 base at V and 7 bases at J, with 17 bases between. The CDR3 runs to 15 residues.

The rearrangement uses TRBV5-5 and TRBJ1-2, with D uncertain. Germline CDR1 and CDR2: SGHKS and YYEKEE (reference sequence). Trimming left V 5 bases short and J 3 bases short, with 17 bases between. CDR3 length: 15 amino acids. The CDR3 DNA reads as TGTGCCAGCAGTTCTAGGCCTCGGCCGGACTATGGCTACACCTTC. Amino acid sequence: CASSSRPRPDYGYTF.

The chain is built from TRBV6-1 and TRBJ1-1; maybe TRBD1 (5 bases). The germline V gene encodes CDR1 MNHNS and CDR2 SASEGT. The CDR3 has 14 amino acids. Trimming pared 5 bases from V and 5 bases from J, leaving 15 bases between. The CDR3 reads CASSPSRQNTEAFF. The CDR3 DNA follows: TGTGCCAGCAGTCCCTCCCGACAGAATACTGAAGCTTTCTTT.

This clonotype has a handful of counts. The chain has TRBV7-8 and TRBJ2-7; 8 bases are a match to TRBD2. With V trimmed by 1 base and J by 4 bases, 6 bases remained unmatched. The germline V gene has CDR1 SGHVS and CDR2 FQNEAQ. CDR3 length: 15 amino acids. CDR3 protein: CASSLGGLGLYEQYF. CDR3 nucleotides: TGTGCCAGCAGCTTAGGGGGACTAGGCCTTTACGAGCAGTACTTC.

The sample holds many counts of this clonotype. V and J are TRBV5-1 and TRBJ1-2; 10 bases map to TRBD1. Germline V gene data show CDR1 as SGHRS and CDR2 as YFSETQ. This CDR3 contains 18 residues. V lost 0 bases to trimming and J lost 8 bases; unmatched junction nucleotides: 16. The DNA for the CDR3 is TGCGCCAGCAGCTTGGGGGATTGGCTCGCCGGGACAGGGGACGGCTACACCTTC. It codes for CASSLGDWLAGTGDGYTF.

Note on this clonotype: Given a much more abundant clone one base away, this may be a read error. The chain is built from TRBV6-1 and TRBJ2-5; maybe TRBD1 (5 bases). The CDR3 has 12 residues. The germline CDR1 and CDR2 sequences are MNHNS and SASEGT. DNA of the CDR3: TGTGCCTCAGCCAAGGGGCAAGAGACCAAGTACTTC. Translated, it gives CASAKGQETKYF.

This clonotype was recorded at least ten times. The chain links TRBV28 to TRBJ2-7; the match to TRBD2 covers 8 bases. Germline V lookup: CDR1 MDHEN, CDR2 SYDVKM. The junction had 8 bases not matched to a gene; V was cut back by 8 bases and J by 2 bases. The CDR3 is 14 residues long. CDR3 bases: TGTGCCAGCTTCCCAGCGGGGGAAGCCTACGAGCAGTACTTC. Protein: CASFPAGEAYEQYF.

This clonotype was found a few times. V gene TRBV6-1 combines with J gene TRBJ1-5; 8 bases are a match to TRBD1. The ends lost 8 bases at V and 4 bases at J; junction bases unmatched: 10. The germline V gene has CDR1 MNHNS and CDR2 SASEGT. The CDR3 consists of 15 residues. Here the CDR3 DNA reads TGTGCCAGCGCCCTGAGACAGGGGTCTAATCAGCCCCAGCATTTT. Encoded protein: CASALRQGSNQPQHF.

This clonotype came up a few times. The gene calls are TRBV5-1 and TRBJ2-2; 8 bases are a match to TRBD2. CDR3 size: 14 residues. Looked up from germline, CDR1 is SGHRS and CDR2 is YFSETQ. Trimming at V came to 4 bases and at J to 7 bases, leaving 6 bases not matched to a gene. The CDR3 spells CASSPGLGIGELFF. The CDR3 DNA reads TGCGCCAGCAGCCCGGGACTAGGTATCGGGGAGCTGTTTTTT.

In its sample, this clonotype was seen a few times. The V call is TRBV10-3, the J call TRBJ2-7; 7 bases match TRBD1. The CDR3 length is 15 residues. Per the germline V gene, CDR1 is ENHRY and CDR2 is SYGVKD. V gave up 6 bases and J gave up 3 bases; unmatched junction bases: 11. CDR3 DNA: TGTGCCATCAGAGCCCCGAACAGGGGTGGCTACGAGCAGTACTTC. Its translation: CAIRAPNRGGYEQYF.